Listed here is a single T cell receptor beta chain. These data belong to a study of blood T cell repertoires in COVID-19. Participants, 18 to 89 years old, spanned 25 or so US areas. Clinical histories supplied by participants themselves formed the basis of cohort assignment. Germline values: CDR1 MNHEY, CDR2 SVGAGI. The length of the CDR3 is 13 residues. With V trimmed by 4 bases and J by 6 bases, 5 bases remained unmatched. Original methodology: Reference gene primer amplification in the assay estimated nucleated cell counts. Assay used: immunoSEQ multiplex PCR; TCRdb lists only in-frame clones, some missing. V, J and clone size derive from that table, while D and trimming were established from the DNA sequence. The sample has around 200,000 clones; 75% to 90% are singletons.

Sequences were obtained from PBMCs or T cells enriched from blood (not recorded which). This chain connects TRBV6-5 to TRBJ1-1; 7 nucleotides agree with TRBD1. The origin of this receptor is a woman between 40 and 55 years old with acute COVID-19. The DNA of the CDR3 is TGTGCCAGCAGTTTGACAGGGTTCGCTGAAGCTTTCTTT. This sequence encodes CASSLTGFAEAFF.